The 5 T cell receptor beta chains reported below all come from one sample, sequenced in a study of blood T cells in healthy people across ages. A second PCR, run for about 6 to 11 cycles, used a sample-barcoded 5' primer plus a J-beta primer mix. TCRdb re-analysed the 5' RACE reads in MiXCR, keeping a single row per CDR3 protein. The table records 590,000 or so distinct CDR3 sequences, roughly 30% of them present only once. Sequenced input: blood. These receptors came from a woman of 80 years or more in good health.

This clonotype was detected only a few times. The chain combines TRBV5-4 with TRBJ2-2; 7 bases align to TRBD1. Unmatched junction bases numbered 12, after V lost 1 base and J lost 0 bases. The CDR3 is 19 residues long. Per germline, CDR1 SGHNT and CDR2 YYREEE (reference sequence). The CDR3 DNA follows: TGTGCCAGCAGCTTGAGTTACAGGGGCGGAATTTCGAACACCGGGGAGCTGTTTTTT. It translates to CASSLSYRGGISNTGELFF.

The chain uses TRBV12-5 and TRBJ1-1; perhaps TRBD1 as D (6 bases). Trimming removed 2 bases from V and 7 bases from J, with 11 bases in between. Germline V gene sequence: CDR1 LGHNT, CDR2 FRNRAP. CDR3 size: 13 residues. CDR3: CASGLWLRGEAFF. The CDR3 DNA follows: TGTGCTAGTGGTTTGTGGCTCAGGGGTGAAGCTTTCTTT.

This clonotype was counted only a few times. CDR3 coding DNA: TGTGCCAGCACCCCTTCGTGGGGGTTAAACACCATATATTTT. It encodes CASTPSWGLNTIYF. The V and J genes are TRBV12-3 or TRBV12-4 and TRBJ1-3, with D perhaps matching TRBD1 (5 bases). V lost 7 bases and J 6 bases, leaving 16 bases between the germline ends. CDR3 length: 14 residues.

With regard to this clonotype: A read error may account for a junction end that differs from germline. The V gene is TRBV5-1, the J gene TRBJ2-3, with 7 bases fitting TRBD2. CDR3 length: 15 residues. CDR1 and CDR2 from the germline V gene are SGHRS and YFSETQ. The CDR3 sequence: CASSLGAGRTDTHYF. Here the CDR3 DNA reads TGCGCCAGCAGCTTGGGAGCGGGGCGCACAGATACGCATTATTTT.

This clonotype was observed a handful of times. This chain links TRBV6-1 with TRBJ1-4; 7 positions match TRBD1. CDR1 and CDR2 from the germline V gene are MNHNS and SASEGT. V lost 8 bases, J lost 8 bases, and 14 bases stayed unmatched. The CDR3 totals 15 residues. The CDR3 sequence: CASGDKGARNEKLFF. In nucleotides, the CDR3 is TGTGCCAGCGGGGACAAGGGGGCCCGGAACGAAAAACTGTTTTTT.